Each of the 31 T cell receptor beta chains below was sequenced from the same sample in a study of blood T cell repertoires in COVID-19. Sequenced by immunoSEQ multiplex PCR; TCRdb stores in-frame clones only, minus some. The sample contains 230,000 or so clones, roughly 90% of which appear only once. The sequenced sample consisted of peripheral blood. The receptors were gathered from a woman aged 60 to 75 with COVID-19, enrolled during active disease.

The rearrangement links TRBV21-1 to TRBJ2-2; the D call TRBD2 from the table was never checked on the DNA. TRBV21-1 is a documented pseudogene. This CDR3 comprises 19 residues. The CDR3 DNA is TGTGCCAGCCCCCTTCGGGGGGGACTCACGCTCCAGAACACCGGGGAGCTGTTTTTT. Residues: CASPLRGGLTLQNTGELFF.

This chain connects TRBV7-9 to TRBJ2-1, with 16 bases aligning to TRBD2. Germline lookup yields CDR1 SEHNR and CDR2 FQNEAQ (reference sequence). The CDR3 covers 17 residues. Losses at the gene ends were 2 bases for V and 9 bases for J; bases not matched to a gene: 7. The CDR3 coding sequence is TGTGCCAGCAGCTTACTTAAGGGACTAGCGGGGGGGCTTGAGCAGTTCTTC. It encodes CASSLLKGLAGGLEQFF.

The chain joins TRBV5-1 to TRBJ2-2, with D perhaps TRBD1 (6 bases). Between the trimmed V and J ends, which lost 4 bases and 2 bases, there was a span of 12 bases. CDR1 SGHRS and CDR2 YFSETQ come from the germline V gene. The CDR3 has 15 residues. The CDR3 DNA reads as TGCGCCAGCAGCGCCTTACAGGGTAACACCGGGGAGCTGTTTTTT. This codes for CASSALQGNTGELFF. The entire variable domain, with the rest obtained from reference TRBV5-1 and TRBJ2-2, is as follows: KAGVTQTPRYLIKTRGQQVTLSCSPISGHRSVSWYQQTPGQGLQFLFEYFSETQRNKGNFPGRFSGRQFSNSRSEMNVSTLELGDSALYLCASSALQGNTGELFFGEGSRLTVL.

The chain links TRBV2 to TRBJ2-2, with a weak D call TRBD1 (6 bases). V was trimmed by 6 bases and J by 0 bases, leaving 11 bases between them. Germline CDR1 and CDR2: SNHLY and FYNNEI. The CDR3 sequence is 15 residues long. As DNA, the CDR3 is TGTGCCAGCAGGATGGACAGAGCGAACACCGGGGAGCTGTTTTTT. Translating it yields CASRMDRANTGELFF.

The chain is built from TRBV11-3 and TRBJ1-1, with TRBD1 identical over 11 bases. The CDR3 is 15 amino acids. Germline assignment: CDR1 SGHNT and CDR2 YENEEA. V dropped 5 bases and J dropped 6; count of bases not matched to a gene: 8. This chain's CDR3 is CASSPGDRGASEAFF. CDR3 nucleotides: TGTGCCAGCAGCCCGGGGGACAGGGGGGCGTCTGAAGCTTTCTTT. Using reference TRBV11-3 and TRBJ1-1 for the parts outside the CDR3, the full variable domain is EAGVVQSPRYKIIEKKQPVAFWCNPISGHNTLYWYLQNLGQGPELLIRYENEEAVDDSQLPKDRFSAERLKGVDSTLKIQPAELGDSAVYLCASSPGDRGASEAFFGQGTRLTVV.

The rearrangement joins TRBV30 to TRBJ2-5; the D gene is possibly TRBD2 (5 bases). Germline loops: CDR1 GTSNPN, CDR2 SVGIG (reference sequence). The CDR3 loop spans 14 amino acids. Trimming took off 5 bases at V and 5 bases at J, with 18 bases between the two ends. The CDR3 protein is CAWEVGVSGETQYF. CDR3 coding DNA: TGTGCCTGGGAGGTGGGAGTTTCTGGGGAGACCCAGTACTTC.

The chain recombines TRBV6-5 with TRBJ2-5, with 11 bases lining up with TRBD1. The V gene end was trimmed by 6 bases and the J gene end by 2 bases; junction bases not matched to a gene: 5. CDR1 is MNHEY, CDR2 SVGAGI, per germline. This CDR3 spans 15 amino acids. In nucleotides, the CDR3 is TGTGCCAGCAGGGATCGGGACAGGGGGCAAGAGACCCAGTACTTC. It is translated as CASRDRDRGQETQYF.

The chain is built from TRBV5-1 and TRBJ2-7, with TRBD1 identical over 10 bases. V shed 0 bases and J 4 bases; nucleotides not matched to a gene: 10. The CDR3 is 17 residues long. Looked up from germline, CDR1 is SGHRS and CDR2 is YFSETQ. CDR3 protein: CASSLGGGTGDIYEQYF. CDR3 coding DNA: TGCGCCAGCAGCTTGGGCGGCGGGACAGGGGATATTTACGAGCAGTACTTC.

V gene TRBV7-9 combines with J gene TRBJ2-7; 8 bases align to TRBD1. The CDR3 totals 16 residues. With 3 bases clipped from V and 2 bases from J, the junction kept 9 bases outside the gene matches. The V gene's germline CDR1 is SEHNR and CDR2 FQNEAQ (reference sequence). The CDR3 protein is CASSFTPGQVTYEQYF. In DNA form, the CDR3 reads TGTGCCAGCAGCTTTACACCGGGACAGGTGACCTACGAGCAGTACTTC.

The genes are TRBV27 and TRBJ1-4, with 10 bases that match TRBD1. V was clipped by 3 bases and J by 5 bases; unmatched bases: 6. Germline assignment: CDR1 MNHEY and CDR2 SMNVEV (reference sequence). CDR3 length: 16 residues. The CDR3 here is CASSFRTGGTNEKLFF. Here the CDR3 DNA reads TGTGCCAGCAGTTTCAGGACAGGGGGAACAAATGAAAAACTGTTTTTT.

This clone was found a few times. CDR3 protein: CASSLAGYSGANVLTF. The CDR3 nucleotides are TGCGCCAGCAGCTTGGCAGGCTACTCTGGGGCCAACGTCCTGACTTTC. This chain connects TRBV5-1 to TRBJ2-6, with D uncertain. V lost 0 bases, J lost 0 bases, and 7 bases lay in between. CDR1 SGHRS and CDR2 YFSETQ come from the germline V gene. This CDR3 comprises 16 residues.

The V and J genes are TRBV6-2 or TRBV6-3 and TRBJ2-7, with D possibly TRBD2 on 7 matching bases. V shed 6 bases and J shed 2 bases, with 14 bases lying between them. Germline CDR1 reads MNHEY; CDR2 reads SVGEGT. This CDR3 has 14 residues. The CDR3 DNA reads as TGTGCCAGCAGCCGTGGCGGGGGCCCCTACGAGCAGTACTTC. Translated, it gives CASSRGGGPYEQYF.

The chain recombines TRBV27 with TRBJ2-4; TRBD2 aligns across 8 bases. CDR1 MNHEY and CDR2 SMNVEV come from the germline V gene (reference sequence). V was pared by 5 bases and J by 1 base, with 13 bases of the junction left unmatched. The CDR3 is 18 residues long. CDR3 loop: CASSPLTGGGTAKNIQYF. The CDR3 DNA sequence: TGTGCCAGCAGTCCCCTTACTGGCGGGGGGACCGCCAAAAACATTCAGTACTTC.

The CDR3 DNA sequence: TGTGCCAGCAGCTTAGTCCGGTCCGGTGAGCAGTTCTTC. Translated: CASSLVRSGEQFF. The chain joins TRBV7-2 to TRBJ2-1; D unresolved. The germline V and J ends were trimmed by 1 base and 9 bases, with 10 bases remaining between them. CDR3 length: 13 amino acids. CDR1 and CDR2 (germline): SGHTA, FQGNSA.

The rearrangement uses TRBV5-1 and TRBJ2-5, with 7 bases matching TRBD2. The CDR3 is 16 residues long. Germline CDR1 and CDR2: SGHRS and YFSETQ. The junction had 8 bases not matched to a gene; V was cut back by 2 bases and J by 1 base. The DNA of the CDR3 is TGCGCCAGCAGCTTAAGAGGGAGGGGTTTCCAAGAGACCCAGTACTTC. It yields the protein CASSLRGRGFQETQYF.

This chain uses TRBV19 with TRBJ1-2, with D possibly matching TRBD1 (5 bases). The CDR3 runs to 13 residues. The germline V gene has CDR1 LNHDA and CDR2 SQIVND (reference sequence). The ends were cut back, 1 base at V and 7 bases at J, with 10 bases in the middle. This CDR3 reads CASSIGRQSGYTF. The CDR3 region has the DNA TGTGCCAGTAGTATAGGACGACAGAGTGGCTACACCTTC.

The chain carries TRBV6-5 and TRBJ1-5; TRBD1 is a possible D gene (6 bases). Trimming took 6 bases from V and 4 from J, leaving 16 bases between them. Germline V CDR1 and CDR2: MNHEY, SVGAGI. CDR3 length: 15 residues. The chain's CDR3 is CASSSDRLLNQPQHF. The CDR3 nucleotides read TGTGCCAGCAGCTCAGACAGGCTTCTTAATCAGCCCCAGCATTTT.

CDR3 protein: CASSLDGRSGNTIYF. The CDR3 DNA reads TGCGCCAGCAGCTTGGACGGTAGATCTGGAAACACCATATATTTT. The chain carries TRBV5-1 and TRBJ1-3; the D is unclear. Trimming removed 0 bases at V and 1 base at J, with 8 bases between. This CDR3 has 15 amino acids. Germline CDR1 is SGHRS and CDR2 is YFSETQ.

The V gene is TRBV19, the J gene TRBJ2-7; D gene unclear. From germline, CDR1 is LNHDA and CDR2 SQIVND (reference sequence). This CDR3 spans 17 amino acids. Trimming removed 3 bases from V and 2 bases from J, with 20 bases in between. CDR3 residues: CASSISAARTRPYEQYF. The CDR3 nucleotides are TGTGCCAGTAGTATTTCCGCGGCACGTACAAGACCCTACGAGCAGTACTTC.

Here the CDR3 DNA reads TGTGCCAGCAGCTTGGCTGGGGCGCCTGGAAACACCATATATTTT. Translation gives CASSLAGAPGNTIYF. V is TRBV5-4 and J is TRBJ1-3; TRBD1 might be the D (5 bases). From germline, CDR1 is SGHNT and CDR2 YYREEE (reference sequence). CDR3 size: 15 residues. V lost 0 bases to trimming and J lost 2 bases, with 9 bases between them.

The J gene is TRBJ2-2, the V gene TRBV19, with 11 positions matching TRBD2. The CDR3 contains 15 residues. The V and J ends lost 3 bases and 6 bases, in that order; junction bases with no gene match: 3. Looked up from germline, CDR1 is LNHDA and CDR2 is SQIVND (reference sequence). CDR3 sequence: CASSILAGGPGELFF. CDR3 coding DNA: TGTGCCAGTAGTATTTTAGCGGGGGGGCCCGGGGAGCTGTTTTTT.

A remark on this clone: At one end the junction does not follow the germline gene, possibly because of a read error. The CDR3 protein is CASSLSTGPAALLF. CDR3 coding DNA: TGTGCCAGCAGTTTATCGACAGGGCCTGCGGCACTTCTCTTT. The chain joins TRBV27 to TRBJ1-1; 7 bases fit TRBD1. Germline CDR1 and CDR2: MNHEY and SMNVEV (reference sequence). This CDR3 region has 14 residues.

Turning to this clone: This same CDR3 is encoded by further DNA sequences in the sample. This chain connects TRBV18 to TRBJ2-5, with a tentative D call TRBD1 (6 bases). V dropped 3 bases and J dropped 5 bases, with 7 bases sitting between them. The CDR3 runs to 12 residues. Germline V CDR1 and CDR2: KGHSH, LQKENI. Here the CDR3 DNA reads TGTGCCAGCTCACCCGACAGGGAGACCCAGTACTTC. Protein: CASSPDRETQYF.

This clone occurred a few times. The V gene is TRBV2, the J gene TRBJ2-1, with unresolved D. The V gene's germline CDR1 is SNHLY and CDR2 FYNNEI. The CDR3 loop spans 13 amino acids. V lost 6 bases to trimming and J lost 4 bases, with 10 bases between them. The CDR3: CASRAPIYNEQFF. The CDR3 DNA is TGTGCCAGCAGGGCCCCAATTTACAATGAGCAGTTCTTC.

The chain joins TRBV5-6 to TRBJ1-1; 8 nucleotides agree with TRBD1. With V trimmed by 0 bases and J by 0 bases, 7 bases remained unmatched. CDR3 length equals 17 residues. Germline V lookup: CDR1 SGHDT, CDR2 YYEEEE. Here the CDR3 reads CASSLGGTGPMNTEAFF. The DNA for the CDR3 is TGTGCCAGCAGCTTGGGCGGGACAGGTCCCATGAACACTGAAGCTTTCTTT.

The V and J genes are TRBV7-8 and TRBJ2-7; TRBD2 agrees at 12 bases. CDR1 and CDR2 from the germline V gene are SGHVS and FQNEAQ. The CDR3 totals 15 residues. V trimming: 5 bases; J trimming: 3 bases; junction bases outside the gene matches: 5. The CDR3 region has the DNA TGTGCCAGCAGCCCCTGGACTAGCGGGATCTACGAGCAGTACTTC. Encoded protein: CASSPWTSGIYEQYF.

The chain joins TRBV6-5 to TRBJ1-3; D is ambiguous. Germline CDR1 MNHEY, CDR2 SVGAGI. This CDR3 is built from 14 residues. V lost 9 bases, J lost 4 bases, and 16 bases lay in between. CDR3 DNA: TGTGCCAGTTTAGAGGGCGGCGTGGGAAACACCATATATTTT. Protein: CASLEGGVGNTIYF.

This chain links TRBV18 with TRBJ1-1, with D perhaps matching TRBD1 (6 bases). CDR3 length: 15 amino acids. The V gene lost 3 bases and the J gene lost 1 base, with 12 bases spanning the gap. The germline gives CDR1 KGHSH, CDR2 LQKENI. The CDR3 sequence is CASSPFGGENTEAFF. The CDR3 DNA is TGTGCCAGCTCACCCTTTGGGGGCGAGAACACTGAAGCTTTCTTT.

This clone was seen just once. V gene TRBV15 combines with J gene TRBJ2-7, with 9 bases matching TRBD1. In germline, CDR1 is LNHNV, CDR2 YYDKDF (reference sequence). J lost 6 bases, V lost 1 base, and 7 bases had no gene match. This CDR3 is built from 15 residues. CDR3 residues: CATSRGGQGTLEQYF. The CDR3 DNA reads TGTGCCACCAGCAGAGGGGGACAGGGTACCCTCGAGCAGTACTTC.

For the CDR3, the DNA is TGTGCCAGCAGTCTCATCCAGGGAGGGGAGCTGTTTTTT. Its translation is CASSLIQGGELFF. The chain links TRBV12-3 or TRBV12-4 to TRBJ2-2; TRBD1 is a possible D gene (5 bases). V lost 5 bases and J 8 bases, leaving 12 bases between the germline ends. The CDR3 is made up of 13 amino acids.

The chain joins TRBV9 to TRBJ1-2; D unresolved. The CDR3 is 13 amino acids. V dropped 2 bases and J dropped 5 bases, with 10 bases sitting between them. Germline CDR1 is SGDLS and CDR2 is YYNGEE. In DNA, the CDR3 is TGTGCCAGCAGCGTCGAGATCGGGTATGGCTACACCTTC. This codes for CASSVEIGYGYTF.